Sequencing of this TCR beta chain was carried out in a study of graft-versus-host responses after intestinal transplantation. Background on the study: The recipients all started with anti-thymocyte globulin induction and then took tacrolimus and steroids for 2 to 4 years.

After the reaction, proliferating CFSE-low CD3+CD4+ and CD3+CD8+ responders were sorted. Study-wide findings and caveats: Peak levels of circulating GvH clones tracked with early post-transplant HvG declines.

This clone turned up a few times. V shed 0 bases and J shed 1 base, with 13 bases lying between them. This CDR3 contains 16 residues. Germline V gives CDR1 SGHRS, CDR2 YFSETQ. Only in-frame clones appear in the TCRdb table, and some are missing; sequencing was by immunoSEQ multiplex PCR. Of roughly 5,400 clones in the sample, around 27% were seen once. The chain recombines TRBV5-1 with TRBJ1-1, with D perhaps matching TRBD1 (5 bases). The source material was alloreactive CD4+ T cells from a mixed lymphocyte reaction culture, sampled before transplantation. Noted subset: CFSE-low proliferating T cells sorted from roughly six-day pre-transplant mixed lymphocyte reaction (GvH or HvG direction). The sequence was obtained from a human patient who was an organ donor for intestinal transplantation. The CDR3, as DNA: TGCGCCAGCAGCTTGGCAAGGCAGGGCGGGAACACTGAAGCTTTCTTT. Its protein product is CASSLARQGGNTEAFF.